The 22 T cell receptor beta chains given below trace back to one sample, sequenced in a study of T cells in Graves' hyperthyroidism and ophthalmopathy. TCR beta CDR3 sequences were amplified from RNA transcripts. The TCR CDR3 first-round RT-PCR relied on the HTBI primer set. MiXCR was run by TCRdb on the multiplex PCR reads, yielding one entry per CDR3 protein. The sample shows around 450,000 distinct CDR3 sequences, 15% to 18% of them seen only once. Sequenced: blood. These receptors were collected from a woman aged 18-29 years with Graves' hyperthyroidism.

This clonotype appeared many times. The chain carries TRBV5-6 and TRBJ2-7; tentatively, D is TRBD1 or TRBD2 (5 bases each). The CDR3 extends over 14 amino acids. Trimming pared 2 bases from V and 1 base from J, leaving 10 bases between. Looked up from germline, CDR1 is SGHDT and CDR2 is YYEEEE. As DNA, the CDR3 is TGTGCCAGCAGCTTTTCCGGGGCGTCCTACGAGCAGTACTTC. Its translation is CASSFSGASYEQYF.

This clonotype was observed at least ten times. The chain carries TRBV12-3 or TRBV12-4 and TRBJ2-3, with a weak D call TRBD2 (5 bases). Between the trimmed V and J ends, which lost 7 bases and 6 bases, there was a span of 8 bases. The CDR3 runs to 11 residues. CDR3 protein: CASTRGDTQYF. CDR3 coding DNA: TGTGCCAGCACGAGAGGGGATACGCAGTATTTT.

The chain recombines TRBV4-1 with TRBJ1-2; 7 bases line up with TRBD1. Trimming cost V 2 bases and J 5 bases; bases outside gene matches: 8. Germline V lookup: CDR1 MGHRA, CDR2 YSYEKL. This CDR3 region has 15 residues. The CDR3 here is CASSQPQQGKYGYTF. The CDR3 DNA is TGCGCCAGCAGCCAACCACAACAGGGGAAGTATGGCTACACCTTC.

Remarks on this clonotype: A much larger clone lies one base from this, so it may be a read error. The chain links TRBV27 to TRBJ2-3; perhaps TRBD2 as D (7 bases). The CDR3 has 13 amino acids. Germline CDR1 reads MNHEY; CDR2 reads SMNVEV (reference sequence). DNA of the CDR3: TGTACCAGCAGGTACAGGGAGGGGAATACGCAGTATTTT. Protein product: CTSRYREGNTQYF.

A few counts support this clonotype. This chain connects TRBV5-1 to TRBJ1-3, with D hard to call. Germline V lookup: CDR1 SGHRS, CDR2 YFSETQ. Between the trimmed V and J ends, which lost 4 bases and 0 bases, there was a span of 14 bases. There are 16 residues in the CDR3. The CDR3 is CASSVDRAFSGNTIYF. For the CDR3, the DNA is TGCGCCAGCAGCGTGGACCGAGCATTCTCTGGAAACACCATATATTTT.

This clonotype was recorded at least ten times. The J gene is TRBJ2-2, the V gene TRBV3-1; unclear D gene. Per germline, CDR1 LGHDT and CDR2 YNNKEL (reference sequence). The CDR3 sequence is 15 residues long. V lost 1 base, J lost 0 bases, and 6 bases lay in between. The CDR3 sequence is CASSQGLANTGELFF. The DNA for the CDR3 is TGTGCCAGCAGCCAAGGTCTAGCGAACACCGGGGAGCTGTTTTTT.

This clonotype was detected many times. This chain joins TRBV7-2 and TRBJ2-5, with D perhaps TRBD2 (6 bases). Trimming took 1 base from V and 4 from J, leaving 13 bases between them. Germline loops: CDR1 SGHTA, CDR2 FQGNSA. CDR3 length: 15 amino acids. CDR3 bases: TGTGCCAGCAGCTTAGTGGCGACTAGGAGAGAGACCCAGTACTTC. Amino acids: CASSLVATRRETQYF. The variable domain in full, completed from reference TRBV7-2 and TRBJ2-5, reads GAGVSQSPSNKVTEKGKDVELRCDPISGHTALYWYRQSLGQGLEFLIYFQGNSAPDKSGLPSDRFSAERTGGSVSTLTIQRTQQEDSAVYLCASSLVATRRETQYFGPGTRLLVL.

This chain connects TRBV27 to TRBJ2-5; the D gene is possibly TRBD1 (6 bases). Germline-derived CDR1 and CDR2 are MNHEY and SMNVEV (reference sequence). There are 13 residues in the CDR3. V lost 10 bases, J lost 3 bases, and 15 bases lay in between. Here the CDR3 reads CAMRTGREETQYF. In DNA, the CDR3 is TGTGCCATGCGAACAGGGCGGGAAGAGACCCAGTACTTC.

This clonotype was counted many times. V gene TRBV29-1 combines with J gene TRBJ1-4; the match to TRBD1 covers 7 bases. Unmatched junction bases numbered 2, after V lost 2 bases and J lost 5 bases. Germline V CDR1 and CDR2: SQVTM, ANQGSEA. This CDR3 is 13 amino acids long. The CDR3 here is CSVELQGNEKLFF. CDR3 in DNA: TGCAGCGTTGAACTACAGGGGAATGAAAAACTGTTTTTT.

V is TRBV4-2 and J is TRBJ1-5; D unclear. Trimming shortened V by 0 bases and J by 3 bases, and 9 bases separated the two germline ends. The CDR3 length is 15 residues. Germline V gene data show CDR1 as LGHNA and CDR2 as YNFKEQ. The CDR3 region has the DNA TGTGCCAGCAGCCAAGACCGGGCTAACAATCAGCCCCAGCATTTT. As protein: CASSQDRANNQPQHF.

The rearrangement links TRBV6-1 to TRBJ2-7; a weak D match, TRBD2 (6 bases). In germline, CDR1 is MNHNS, CDR2 SASEGT. This CDR3 has 13 amino acids. The CDR3 region is CTTQRVWGYEQYF. In DNA form, the CDR3 reads TGTACCACCCAGCGGGTGTGGGGCTACGAGCAGTACTTC.

In this sample, this clonotype turned up many times. This rearrangement joins TRBV5-1 to TRBJ1-2, with D hard to call. V lost 0 bases and J lost 6, with 9 bases in between. CDR3 length equals 13 residues. Germline CDR1 reads SGHRS; CDR2 reads YFSETQ. DNA of the CDR3: TGCGCCAGCAGCTTGGCGGAAACGGATGGCTACACCTTC. Protein sequence: CASSLAETDGYTF.

This clonotype turned up a few times. This sequence joins TRBV9 and TRBJ1-6; D is unclear. The V gene's germline CDR1 is SGDLS and CDR2 YYNGEE. This CDR3 has 15 residues. Trimming took off 3 bases at V and 7 bases at J, with 14 bases between the two ends. CDR3 in DNA: TGTGCCAGCAGCGCCGAGGGCCTTGGAAATTCACCCCTCCACTTT. Its protein product is CASSAEGLGNSPLHF.

This rearrangement joins TRBV6-5 to TRBJ1-5; 12 bases are shared with TRBD1. This CDR3 has 16 amino acids. Trimming took 2 bases from V and 5 from J; bases not matched to a gene: 4. Germline loops: CDR1 MNHEY, CDR2 SVGAGI. The DNA of the CDR3 is TGTGCCAGCAGTTACAGGGACAGGGGGCGGTATCAGCCCCAGCATTTT. Its protein product is CASSYRDRGRYQPQHF.

This clonotype appeared a few times. This chain links TRBV29-1 with TRBJ1-4; D is perhaps TRBD1 (5 bases). The CDR3 covers 14 residues. CDR1 and CDR2 (germline): SQVTM, ANQGSEA. The V end was cut by 2 bases, the J end by 7 bases, with 14 bases between. The chain's CDR3 is CSVELGVWGEKLFF. The CDR3 DNA sequence: TGCAGCGTTGAACTGGGGGTATGGGGTGAAAAACTGTTTTTT.

This clonotype was counted between two and nine times. The chain recombines TRBV6-4 with TRBJ2-6; 7 bases agree with TRBD1. CDR1 MRHNA and CDR2 SNTAGT come from the germline V gene. The CDR3 extends over 17 amino acids. The V and J ends lost 4 bases and 2 bases, in that order; junction bases with no gene match: 8. The CDR3 region is CASSGETGVTGANVLTF. The CDR3, as DNA: TGTGCCAGCAGTGGAGAAACAGGGGTCACTGGGGCCAACGTCCTGACTTTC.

The chain links TRBV4-1 to TRBJ1-5; D unclear. CDR1 and CDR2 from the germline V gene are MGHRA and YSYEKL. Trimming took 4 bases from V and 2 from J, leaving 15 bases between them. This CDR3 has 16 amino acids. The CDR3 spells CASSPKGERGNQPQHF. The CDR3 DNA reads TGCGCCAGCAGCCCGAAGGGCGAAAGGGGCAATCAGCCCCAGCATTTT.

This clonotype was observed at least ten times. J is TRBJ2-1 and V is TRBV2; D is perhaps TRBD2 (5 bases). The germline gives CDR1 SNHLY, CDR2 FYNNEI. This CDR3 comprises 15 residues. V lost 6 bases to trimming and J lost 0 bases, with 12 bases between them. CDR3 in amino acids: CASRLSGSSYNEQFF. The CDR3 DNA reads TGTGCCAGCAGGTTGAGCGGTAGCTCCTACAATGAGCAGTTCTTC.

This clonotype has just a few counts. The rearrangement uses TRBV20-1 and TRBJ2-2; maybe TRBD2 (5 bases). Germline CDR1 and CDR2: DFQATT and SNEGSKA (reference sequence). V was pared by 1 base and J by 0 bases, with 12 bases between. CDR3 size: 16 residues. CDR3 amino acids: CSARVAGLSNTGELFF. The CDR3 DNA reads as TGCAGTGCTAGAGTCGCGGGCCTATCGAACACCGGGGAGCTGTTTTTT.

This clonotype has just a few counts. The chain is built from TRBV5-1 and TRBJ1-1; the D is unclear. CDR1 SGHRS and CDR2 YFSETQ come from the germline V gene. The CDR3 sequence is 16 residues long. Trimming took off 4 bases at V and 0 bases at J, with 16 bases between the two ends. CDR3 DNA sequence: TGCGCCAGCAGCCCTTCTGTCGGGGTCATGAACACTGAAGCTTTCTTT. Its translation is CASSPSVGVMNTEAFF.

This clonotype was seen at least ten times. The V and J genes are TRBV7-2 and TRBJ2-7; 11 nucleotides agree with TRBD2. This CDR3 spans 16 amino acids. The ends lost 5 bases at V and 5 bases at J; junction bases unmatched: 11. In germline, CDR1 is SGHTA, CDR2 FQGNSA. Written as DNA, the CDR3 is TGTGCCAGCAGCCGAGGGGGGGGACTAGCGGACCACGAGCAGTACTTC. It is translated as CASSRGGGLADHEQYF.

Concerning this clonotype itself: This may arise from a read error, as a much more abundant clone is one base away. J is TRBJ1-1 and V is TRBV7-9; 7 bases align to TRBD1. The CDR3 sequence is 15 residues long. Germline V gene lookup returns CDR1 SEHNR and CDR2 FQNEAQ (reference sequence). The CDR3 protein is CASSPDRAMNTEAYF. CDR3 coding DNA: TGTGCCAGCAGCCCAGACAGGGCCATGAACACTGAAGCTTACTTT.